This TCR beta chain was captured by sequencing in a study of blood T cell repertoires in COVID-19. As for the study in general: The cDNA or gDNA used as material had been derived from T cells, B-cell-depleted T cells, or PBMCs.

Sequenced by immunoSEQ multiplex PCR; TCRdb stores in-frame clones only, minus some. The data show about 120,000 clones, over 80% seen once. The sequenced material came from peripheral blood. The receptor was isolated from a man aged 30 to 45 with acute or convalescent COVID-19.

The CDR3 region is CASRSYNEQFF. The DNA of the CDR3 is TGTGCCAGCAGATCTTACAATGAGCAGTTCTTC. The chain carries TRBV2 and TRBJ2-1; no firm D call. Germline V gives CDR1 SNHLY, CDR2 FYNNEI. The germline V and J ends were trimmed by 6 bases and 4 bases, with 4 bases remaining between them. This CDR3 region has 11 residues.